This TCR beta chain derives from a study of T-cell reconstitution after alpha-beta-depleted transplantation in children. V trimming: 4 bases; J trimming: 5 bases; junction bases outside the gene matches: 4. Germline V lookup: CDR1 SNHLY, CDR2 FYNNEI. CDR3 size: 13 residues. The table lists this clonotype with many counts. Unique molecular identifiers were incorporated when the TCRbeta library was constructed. TCRdb processed the PCR reads anew with MiXCR; each CDR3 protein has one entry. The profile shows over 150,000 distinct CDR3 sequences, under 8.5% of them singletons. The clonotype comes from a boy younger than 10 with acute lymphoblastic leukemia, due to receive a stem cell transplant. The chain links TRBV2 to TRBJ1-2, with TRBD1 matching over 7 bases. The source was PBMCs, collected before TCRalphabeta/CD19-depleted stem cell transplant. Here the CDR3 reads CASSGTGLYGYTF. CDR3 nucleotides: TGTGCCAGCAGTGGGACAGGACTTTATGGCTACACCTTC.